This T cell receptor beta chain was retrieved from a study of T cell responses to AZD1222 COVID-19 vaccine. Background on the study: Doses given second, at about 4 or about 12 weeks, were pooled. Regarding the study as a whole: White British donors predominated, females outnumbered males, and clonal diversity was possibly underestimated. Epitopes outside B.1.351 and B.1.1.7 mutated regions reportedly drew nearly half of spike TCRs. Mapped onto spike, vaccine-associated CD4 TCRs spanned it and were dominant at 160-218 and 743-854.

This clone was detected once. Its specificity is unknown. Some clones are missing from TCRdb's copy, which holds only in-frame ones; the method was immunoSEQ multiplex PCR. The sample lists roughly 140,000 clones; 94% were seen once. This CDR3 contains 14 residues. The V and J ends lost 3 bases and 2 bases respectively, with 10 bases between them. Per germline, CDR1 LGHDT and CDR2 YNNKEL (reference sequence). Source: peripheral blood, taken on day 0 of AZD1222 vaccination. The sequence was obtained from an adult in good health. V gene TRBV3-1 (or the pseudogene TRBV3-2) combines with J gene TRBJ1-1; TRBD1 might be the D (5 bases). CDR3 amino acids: CASSQGESNTEAFF. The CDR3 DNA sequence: TGTGCCAGCAGCCAGGGGGAAAGTAACACTGAAGCTTTCTTT.